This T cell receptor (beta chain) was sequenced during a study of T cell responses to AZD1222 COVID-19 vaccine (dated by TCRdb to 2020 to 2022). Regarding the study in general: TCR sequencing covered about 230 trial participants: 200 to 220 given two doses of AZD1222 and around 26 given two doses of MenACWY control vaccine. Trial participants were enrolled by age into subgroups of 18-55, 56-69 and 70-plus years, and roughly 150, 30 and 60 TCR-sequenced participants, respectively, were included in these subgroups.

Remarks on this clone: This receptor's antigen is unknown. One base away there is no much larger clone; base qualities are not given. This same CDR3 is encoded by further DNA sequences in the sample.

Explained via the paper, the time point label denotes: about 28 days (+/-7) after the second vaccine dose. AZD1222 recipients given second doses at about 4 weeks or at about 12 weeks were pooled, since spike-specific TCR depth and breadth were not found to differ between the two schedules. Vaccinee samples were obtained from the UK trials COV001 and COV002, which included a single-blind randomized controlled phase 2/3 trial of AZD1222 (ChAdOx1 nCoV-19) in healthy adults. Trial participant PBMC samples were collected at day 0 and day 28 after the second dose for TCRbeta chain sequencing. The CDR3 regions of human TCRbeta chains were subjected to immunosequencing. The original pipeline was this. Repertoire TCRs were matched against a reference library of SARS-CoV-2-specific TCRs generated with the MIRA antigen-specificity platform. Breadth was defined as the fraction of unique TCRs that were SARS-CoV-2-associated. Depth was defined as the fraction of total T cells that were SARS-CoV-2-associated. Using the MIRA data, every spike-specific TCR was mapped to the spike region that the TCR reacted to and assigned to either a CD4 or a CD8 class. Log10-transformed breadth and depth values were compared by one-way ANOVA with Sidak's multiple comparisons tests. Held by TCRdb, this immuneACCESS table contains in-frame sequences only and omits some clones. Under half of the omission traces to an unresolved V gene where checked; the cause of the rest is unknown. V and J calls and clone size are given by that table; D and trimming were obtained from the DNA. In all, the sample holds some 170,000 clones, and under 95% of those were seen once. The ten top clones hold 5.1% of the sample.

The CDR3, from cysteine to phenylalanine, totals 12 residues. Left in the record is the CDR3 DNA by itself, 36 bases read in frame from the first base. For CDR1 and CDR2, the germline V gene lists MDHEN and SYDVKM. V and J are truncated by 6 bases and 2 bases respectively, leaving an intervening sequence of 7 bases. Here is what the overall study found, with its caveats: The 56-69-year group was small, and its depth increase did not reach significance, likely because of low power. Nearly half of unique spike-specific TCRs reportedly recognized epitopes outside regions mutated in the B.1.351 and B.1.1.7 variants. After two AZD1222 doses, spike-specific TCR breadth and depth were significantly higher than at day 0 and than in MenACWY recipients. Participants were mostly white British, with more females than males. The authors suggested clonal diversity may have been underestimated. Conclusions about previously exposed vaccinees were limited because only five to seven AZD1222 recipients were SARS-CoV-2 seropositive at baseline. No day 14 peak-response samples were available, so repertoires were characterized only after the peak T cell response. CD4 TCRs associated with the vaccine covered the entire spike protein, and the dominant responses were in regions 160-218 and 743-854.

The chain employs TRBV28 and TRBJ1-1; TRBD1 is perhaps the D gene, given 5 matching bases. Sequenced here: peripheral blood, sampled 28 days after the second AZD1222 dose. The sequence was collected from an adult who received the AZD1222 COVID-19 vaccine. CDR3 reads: CASRDSNTEAFF. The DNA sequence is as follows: TGTGCCAGCAGAGACAGTAACACTGAAGCTTTCTTT. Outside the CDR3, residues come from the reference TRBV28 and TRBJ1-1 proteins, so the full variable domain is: DVKVTQSSRYLVKRTGEKVFLECVQDMDHENMFWYRQDPGLGLRLIYFSYDVKMKEKGDIPEGYSVSREKKERFSLILESASTNQTSMYLCASRDSNTEAFFGQGTRLTVV.